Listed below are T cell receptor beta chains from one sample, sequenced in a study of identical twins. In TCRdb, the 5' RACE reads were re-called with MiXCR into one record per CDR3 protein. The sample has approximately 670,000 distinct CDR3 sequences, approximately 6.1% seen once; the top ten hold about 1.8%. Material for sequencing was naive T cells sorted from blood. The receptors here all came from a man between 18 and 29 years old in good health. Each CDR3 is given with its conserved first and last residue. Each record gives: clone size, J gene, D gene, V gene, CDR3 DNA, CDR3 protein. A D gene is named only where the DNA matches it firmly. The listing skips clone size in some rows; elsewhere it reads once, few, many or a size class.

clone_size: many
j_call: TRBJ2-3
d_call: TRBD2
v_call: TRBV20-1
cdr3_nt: TGCAGTGCTAGTGGGGTCCCCCGGGTTAGCGGGTTCACAGATACGCAGTATTTT
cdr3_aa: CSASGVPRVSGFTDTQYF

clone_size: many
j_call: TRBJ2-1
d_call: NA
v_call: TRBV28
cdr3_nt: TGTGCCAGCAGTCTAAAGCGGAAATACTACAATGAGCAGTTCTTC
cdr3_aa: CASSLKRKYYNEQFF

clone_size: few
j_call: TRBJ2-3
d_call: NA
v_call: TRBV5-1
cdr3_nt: TGCGCCAGCAGCTTCTATAACAGGGACACAGATACGCAGTATTTT
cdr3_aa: CASSFYNRDTDTQYF

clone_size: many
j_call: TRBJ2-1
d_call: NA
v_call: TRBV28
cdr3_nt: TGTGCCAGCAGTTCCCAAGGCGCCGAGCAGTTCTTC
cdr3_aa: CASSSQGAEQFF

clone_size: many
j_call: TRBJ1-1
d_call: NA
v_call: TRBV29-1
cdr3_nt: TGCAGCGTTGTTCACCGCCACACTGAAGCTTTCTTT
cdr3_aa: CSVVHRHTEAFF

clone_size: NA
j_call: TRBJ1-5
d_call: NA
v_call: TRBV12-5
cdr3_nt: TGTGCTAGCGGAACAGACTTCAATCAGCCCCAGCATTTT
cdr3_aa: CASGTDFNQPQHF

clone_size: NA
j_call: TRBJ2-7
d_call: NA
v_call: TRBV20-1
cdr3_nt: TGCAGTGCTTCTCTTCTAGTAAATGGCGAGCAGTACTTC
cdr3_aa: CSASLLVNGEQYF

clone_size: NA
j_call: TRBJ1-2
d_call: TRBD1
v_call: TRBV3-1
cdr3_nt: TGTGCCAGCAGCGCATACCGAGGACGGGACAGGAGCTATGGCTACACCTTC
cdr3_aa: CASSAYRGRDRSYGYTF

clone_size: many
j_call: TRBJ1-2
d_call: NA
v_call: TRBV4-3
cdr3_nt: TGCGCCAGCAGCCAAGACAGGTTACGCCTATATGGCTACACCTTC
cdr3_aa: CASSQDRLRLYGYTF

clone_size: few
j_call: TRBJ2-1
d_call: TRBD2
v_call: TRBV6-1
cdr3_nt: TGTGCCAGCAGCCACGGGGCGGGAGGCTACAATGAGCAGTTCTTC
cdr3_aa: CASSHGAGGYNEQFF

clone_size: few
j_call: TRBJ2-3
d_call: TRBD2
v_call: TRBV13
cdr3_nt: TGTGCCAGCAGCCCCCCCGGACTAGCGGGAGGTGATGTAACAGATACGCAGTATTTT
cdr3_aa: CASSPPGLAGGDVTDTQYF

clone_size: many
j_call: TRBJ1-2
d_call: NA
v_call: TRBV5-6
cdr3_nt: TGTGCCAGCAGCACGACCCCCGGGATCGACTATGGCTACACCTTC
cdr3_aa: CASSTTPGIDYGYTF

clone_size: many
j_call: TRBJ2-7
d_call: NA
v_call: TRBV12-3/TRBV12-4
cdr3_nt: TGTGCCAGCACCCCCGGATTCTACGAGCAGTACTTC
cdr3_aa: CASTPGFYEQYF